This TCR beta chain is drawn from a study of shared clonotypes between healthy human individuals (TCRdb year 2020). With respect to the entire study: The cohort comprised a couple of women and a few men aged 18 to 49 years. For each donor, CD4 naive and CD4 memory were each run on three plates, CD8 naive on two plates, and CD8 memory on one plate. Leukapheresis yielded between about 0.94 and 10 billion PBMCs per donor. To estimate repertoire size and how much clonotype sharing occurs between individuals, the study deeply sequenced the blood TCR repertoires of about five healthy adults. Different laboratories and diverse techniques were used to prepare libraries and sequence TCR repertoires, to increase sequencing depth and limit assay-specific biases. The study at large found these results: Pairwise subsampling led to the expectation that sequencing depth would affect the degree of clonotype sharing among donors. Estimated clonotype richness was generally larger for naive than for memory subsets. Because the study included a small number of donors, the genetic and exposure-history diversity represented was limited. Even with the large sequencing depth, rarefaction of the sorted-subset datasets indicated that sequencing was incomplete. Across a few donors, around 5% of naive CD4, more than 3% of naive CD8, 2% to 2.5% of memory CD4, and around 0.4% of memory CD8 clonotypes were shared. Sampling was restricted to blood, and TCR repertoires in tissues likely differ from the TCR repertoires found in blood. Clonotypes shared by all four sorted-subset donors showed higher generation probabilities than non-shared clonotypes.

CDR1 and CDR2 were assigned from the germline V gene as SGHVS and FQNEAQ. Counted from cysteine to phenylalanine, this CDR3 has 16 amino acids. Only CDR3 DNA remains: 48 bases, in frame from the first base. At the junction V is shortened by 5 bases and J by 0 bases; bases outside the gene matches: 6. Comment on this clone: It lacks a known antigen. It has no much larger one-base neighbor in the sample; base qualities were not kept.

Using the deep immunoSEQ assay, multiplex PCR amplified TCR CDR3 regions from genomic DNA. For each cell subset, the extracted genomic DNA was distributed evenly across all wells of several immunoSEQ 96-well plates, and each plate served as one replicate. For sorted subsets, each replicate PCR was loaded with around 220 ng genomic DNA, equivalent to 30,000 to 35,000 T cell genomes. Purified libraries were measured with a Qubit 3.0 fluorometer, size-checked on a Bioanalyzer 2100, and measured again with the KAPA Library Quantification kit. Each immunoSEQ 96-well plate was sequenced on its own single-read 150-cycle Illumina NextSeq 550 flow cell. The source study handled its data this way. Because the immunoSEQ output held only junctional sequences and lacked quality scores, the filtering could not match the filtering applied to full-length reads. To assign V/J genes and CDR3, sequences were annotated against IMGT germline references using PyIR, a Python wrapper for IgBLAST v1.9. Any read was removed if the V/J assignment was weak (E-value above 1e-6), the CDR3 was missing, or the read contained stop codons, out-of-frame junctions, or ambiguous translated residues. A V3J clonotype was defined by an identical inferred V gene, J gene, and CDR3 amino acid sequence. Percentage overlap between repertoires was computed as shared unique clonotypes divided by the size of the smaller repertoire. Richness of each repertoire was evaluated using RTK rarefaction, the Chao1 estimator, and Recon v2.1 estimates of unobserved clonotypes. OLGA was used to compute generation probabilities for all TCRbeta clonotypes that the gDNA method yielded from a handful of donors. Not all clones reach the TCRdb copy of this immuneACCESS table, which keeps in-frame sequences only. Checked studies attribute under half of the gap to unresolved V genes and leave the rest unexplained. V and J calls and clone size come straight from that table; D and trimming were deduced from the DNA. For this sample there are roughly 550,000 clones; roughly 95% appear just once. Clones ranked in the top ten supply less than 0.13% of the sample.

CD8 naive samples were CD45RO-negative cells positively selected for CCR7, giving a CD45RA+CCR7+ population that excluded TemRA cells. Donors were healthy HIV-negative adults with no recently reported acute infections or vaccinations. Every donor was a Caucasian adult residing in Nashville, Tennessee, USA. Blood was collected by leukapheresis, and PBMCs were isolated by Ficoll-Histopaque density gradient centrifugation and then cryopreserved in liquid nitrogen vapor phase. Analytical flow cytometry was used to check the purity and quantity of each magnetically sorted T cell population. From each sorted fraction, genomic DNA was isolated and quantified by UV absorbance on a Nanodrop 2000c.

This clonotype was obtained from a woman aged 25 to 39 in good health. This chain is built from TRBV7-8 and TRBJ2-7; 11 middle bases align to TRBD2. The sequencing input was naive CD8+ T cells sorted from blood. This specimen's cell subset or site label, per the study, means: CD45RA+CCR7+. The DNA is TGTGCCAGCAGCCCGCAACTAGCGGGAGTCTCCTACGAGCAGTACTTC. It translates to CASSPQLAGVSYEQYF.